The sequence of this T cell receptor beta chain was determined in a study of radiation and T cells in renal cell carcinoma. Repertoires were generated with immunoSEQ multiplex PCR, while TCRdb's copy carries only in-frame clones and drops some. The table includes some 78,000 clones, about 88% detected once. On this clone itself: What it binds is not known.

Time point specified: blood 4 weeks post-SBRT, at nephrectomy. Documented treatment: 15 Gy SBRT to primary tumor, nephrectomy 4 weeks later. Nephrectomy followed 15 Gy stereotactic body radiation by 4 weeks. Study results and limitations: Baseline intratumoral clonotype presence is unknown without pretreatment biopsies.

Germline V gene data show CDR1 as SGHVS and CDR2 as FQNEAQ. The V gene lost 5 bases and the J gene lost 6 bases, with 14 bases spanning the gap. The length of the CDR3 is 14 residues. This chain uses TRBV7-8 with TRBJ1-5, with unresolved D. Sequenced material: blood, taken from a patient whose treatment included radiotherapy and nephrectomy. The sequence was obtained from a woman aged 70-85 years with renal cell carcinoma. The CDR3 loop is CASSVERGGQPQHF. CDR3 DNA sequence: TGTGCCAGCAGCGTGGAGAGAGGCGGTCAGCCCCAGCATTTT.